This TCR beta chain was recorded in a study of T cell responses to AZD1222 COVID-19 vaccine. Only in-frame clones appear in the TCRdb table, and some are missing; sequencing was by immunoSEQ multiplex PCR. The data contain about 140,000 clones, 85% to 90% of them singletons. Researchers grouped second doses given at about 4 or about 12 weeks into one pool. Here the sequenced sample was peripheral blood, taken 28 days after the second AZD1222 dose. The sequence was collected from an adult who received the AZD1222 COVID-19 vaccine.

Here the CDR3 DNA reads TGTGCCAGCAGCGTATCTAGCGGCGGAGGGCCAGGGGATGAGCAGTTCTTC. It encodes CASSVSSGGGPGDEQFF. The V call is TRBV7-8, the J call TRBJ2-1, with D perhaps TRBD2 (7 bases). The ends were cut back, 5 bases at V and 8 bases at J, with 25 bases in the middle. The CDR3 has 17 residues. The germline V gene encodes CDR1 SGHVS and CDR2 FQNEAQ.